The rows below give T cell receptor beta chains drawn from one sample of a study of a mutant IDH1 vaccine in newly diagnosed glioma. Data came from immunoSEQ multiplex PCR; TCRdb stores just in-frame clones and leaves some out. The table lists 53,000 or so clones, roughly 80% of them singletons, with about 7% in the top ten. Their antigens are not known. Sequences were derived from PBMCs, sampled from a glioma patient whose treatment included an IDH1 peptide vaccine. Receptors were obtained from a man aged 35 to 55 with glioma. The CDR3 runs from the conserved cysteine through the conserved F or W. Each record gives: V gene, CDR3 protein.

TRBV6-6 CASSQQGTANQPQHF
TRBV6-6 CASSIHRVSGYTF
TRBV19 CASSIVGVNYGYTF
TRBV6-4 CASSERGMNTEAFF
TRBV7-8 CASSPTGTVSYGYTF
TRBV7-8 CASSLEAGFSYEQYF
TRBV14 CASSRGQGDTEAFF
TRBV19 CASSPERGVSDTEAFF
TRBV25-1 CASSEHSARSLRKQYF
TRBV5-4 CASSLRLAGGWTGELFF
TRBV7-2 CASSQRSARGYTF
TRBV6-5 CASSATGDGTDTQYF
TRBV10-3 CAILSLTGTGDSPTYEQYF
TRBV29-1 CSVAQDNNYGYTF
TRBV4-1 CASSQAEPSDYNEQFF
TRBV15 CATSRGGGQPYEQYF
TRBV19 CASRGPVLGEQYF
TRBV6-1 CASSERQGVKDTQYF
TRBV5-1 CASSLTSGEGETQYF
TRBV7-9 CASSLSGAEAFF
TRBV19 CASRTSGGAGEETQYF
TRBV2 CASSRTDSVANTGELFF
TRBV6-5 CASSSGQHKVTEAFF
TRBV7-9 CASSFGRVATDTQYF
TRBV5-4 CASSQGGGPNQPQHF
TRBV11-2 CASSLVGGRRSYEQYF
TRBV18 CASSPETGLAAQHF
TRBV30 CAWNTGQVVHEQYF
TRBV18 CASSPPGTEKLFF
TRBV5-4 CASSLGTGKWPLHF
TRBV18 CASSPGTANTGELFF
TRBV5-4 CASSSFLNEQFF
TRBV29-1 CSVEDLGAGGPGELFF
TRBV4-1 CASSQGQQNTEAFF
TRBV2 CASTKGTGQETQYF
TRBV6-6 CASRGETGVYGYTF